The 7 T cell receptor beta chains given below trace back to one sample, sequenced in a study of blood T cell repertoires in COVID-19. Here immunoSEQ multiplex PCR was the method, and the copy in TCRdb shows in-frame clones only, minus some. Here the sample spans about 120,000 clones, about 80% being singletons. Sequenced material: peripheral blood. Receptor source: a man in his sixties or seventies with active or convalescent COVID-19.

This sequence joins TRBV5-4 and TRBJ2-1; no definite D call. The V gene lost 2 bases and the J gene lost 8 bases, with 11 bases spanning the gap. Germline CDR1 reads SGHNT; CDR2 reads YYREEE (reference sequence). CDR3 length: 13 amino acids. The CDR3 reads CASSFQDGYEQFF. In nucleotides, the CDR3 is TGTGCCAGCAGCTTCCAGGATGGTTATGAGCAGTTCTTC. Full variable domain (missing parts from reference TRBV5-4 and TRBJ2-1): ETGVTQSPTHLIKTRGQQVTLRCSSQSGHNTVSWYQQALGQGPQFIFQYYREEENGRGNFPPRFSGLQFPNYSSELNVNALELDDSALYLCASSFQDGYEQFFGPGTRLTVL.

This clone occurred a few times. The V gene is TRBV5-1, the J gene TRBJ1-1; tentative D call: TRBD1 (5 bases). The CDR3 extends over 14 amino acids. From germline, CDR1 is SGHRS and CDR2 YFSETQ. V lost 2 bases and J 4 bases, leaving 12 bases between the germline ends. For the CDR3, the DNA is TGCGCCAGCAGCTTTGGACAAACGTCCACTGAAGCTTTCTTT. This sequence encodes CASSFGQTSTEAFF.

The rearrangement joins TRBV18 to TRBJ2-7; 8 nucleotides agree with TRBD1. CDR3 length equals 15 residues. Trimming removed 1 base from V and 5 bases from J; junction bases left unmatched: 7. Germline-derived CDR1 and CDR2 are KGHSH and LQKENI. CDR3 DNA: TGTGCCAGCTCACCACGACAGGGGCGGTGGAACGAGCAGTACTTC. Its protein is CASSPRQGRWNEQYF. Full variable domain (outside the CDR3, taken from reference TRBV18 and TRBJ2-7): NAGVMQNPRHLVRRRGQEARLRCSPMKGHSHVYWYRQLPEEGLKFMVYLQKENIIDESGMPKERFSAEFPKEGPSILRIQQVVRGDSAAYFCASSPRQGRWNEQYFGPGTRLTVT.

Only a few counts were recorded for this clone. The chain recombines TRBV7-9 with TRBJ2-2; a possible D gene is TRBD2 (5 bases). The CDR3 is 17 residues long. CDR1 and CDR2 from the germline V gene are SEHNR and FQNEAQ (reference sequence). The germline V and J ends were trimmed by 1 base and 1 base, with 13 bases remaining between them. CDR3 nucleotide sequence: TGTGCCAGCAGCTTAGGGTTTAGACTAAAGAACACCGGGGAGCTGTTTTTT. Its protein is CASSLGFRLKNTGELFF.

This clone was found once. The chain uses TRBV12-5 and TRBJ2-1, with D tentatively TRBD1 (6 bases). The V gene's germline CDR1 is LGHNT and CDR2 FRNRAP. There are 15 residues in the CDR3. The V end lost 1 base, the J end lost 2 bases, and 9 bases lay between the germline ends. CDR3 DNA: TGTGCTAGTGGTTTGGCACAGGGCACCTACAATGAGCAGTTCTTC. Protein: CASGLAQGTYNEQFF.

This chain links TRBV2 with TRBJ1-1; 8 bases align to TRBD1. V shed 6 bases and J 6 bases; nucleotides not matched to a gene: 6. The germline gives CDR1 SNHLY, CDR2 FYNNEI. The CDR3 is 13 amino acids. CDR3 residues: CASREQGVSEAFF. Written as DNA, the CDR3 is TGTGCCAGCAGGGAACAGGGGGTCTCTGAAGCTTTCTTT.

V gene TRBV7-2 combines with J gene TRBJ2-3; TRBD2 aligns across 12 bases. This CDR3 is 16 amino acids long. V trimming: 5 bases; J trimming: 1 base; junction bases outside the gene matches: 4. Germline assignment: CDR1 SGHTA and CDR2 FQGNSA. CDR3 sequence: CASSPRLAGGTDTQYF. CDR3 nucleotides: TGTGCCAGCAGCCCCCGACTAGCGGGGGGCACAGATACGCAGTATTTT.